These 3 T cell receptor beta chains originate from one sample sequenced in a study of blood T cell repertoires in COVID-19. TCRdb's table, derived via immunoSEQ multiplex PCR, lists solely in-frame clones and lacks some. This sample yields around 230,000 clones, of which more than 80% are seen a single time; about a tenth belongs to the top ten. Sequencing was carried out using PBMCs or T cells enriched from blood (not recorded which). Receptor source: a man aged 35 to 55 who had recovered from COVID-19.

The gene calls are TRBV2 and TRBJ1-2; 7 bases are shared with TRBD1. The CDR3 has 13 residues. The germline gives CDR1 SNHLY, CDR2 FYNNEI. The trim removed 4 bases at V and 3 bases at J, leaving 2 bases unmatched. DNA of the CDR3: TGTGCCAGCAGTGGGACAGGATACTATGGCTACACCTTC. Its translation: CASSGTGYYGYTF.

The chain uses TRBV19 and TRBJ2-5, with TRBD2 as a possible D gene (6 bases). The CDR3 sequence is 14 residues long. V was clipped by 5 bases and J by 5 bases, with 15 bases between them. Germline V gives CDR1 LNHDA, CDR2 SQIVND (reference sequence). The chain's CDR3 is CASSSSQGGETQYF. CDR3 sequence (DNA): TGTGCCAGTAGTTCCTCTCAGGGAGGCGAGACCCAGTACTTC.

Only one count was recorded for this clone. This chain joins TRBV18 and TRBJ2-1; perhaps TRBD2 as D (5 bases). CDR1 is KGHSH, CDR2 LQKENI, per germline. The length of the CDR3 is 13 residues. V lost 3 bases, J lost 8 bases, and 11 bases lay in between. The chain's CDR3 is CASSPTTGHEQFF. As DNA, the CDR3 is TGTGCCAGCTCACCGACTACGGGCCATGAGCAGTTCTTC.